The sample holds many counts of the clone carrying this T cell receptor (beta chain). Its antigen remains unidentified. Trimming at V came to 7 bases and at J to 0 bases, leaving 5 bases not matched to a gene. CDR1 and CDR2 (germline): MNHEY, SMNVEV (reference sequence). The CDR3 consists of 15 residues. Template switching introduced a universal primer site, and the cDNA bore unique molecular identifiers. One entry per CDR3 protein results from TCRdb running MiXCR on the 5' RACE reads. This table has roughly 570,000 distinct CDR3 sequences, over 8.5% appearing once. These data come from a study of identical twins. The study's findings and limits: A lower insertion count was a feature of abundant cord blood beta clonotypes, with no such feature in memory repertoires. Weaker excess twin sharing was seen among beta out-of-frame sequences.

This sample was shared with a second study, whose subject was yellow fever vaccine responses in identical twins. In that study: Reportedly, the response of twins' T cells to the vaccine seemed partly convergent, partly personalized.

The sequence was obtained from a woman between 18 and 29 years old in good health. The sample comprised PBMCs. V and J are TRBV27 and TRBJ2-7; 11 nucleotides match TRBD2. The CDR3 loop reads CASKKTSGNSYEQYF. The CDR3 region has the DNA TGTGCCAGCAAGAAGACTAGCGGGAACTCCTACGAGCAGTACTTC.